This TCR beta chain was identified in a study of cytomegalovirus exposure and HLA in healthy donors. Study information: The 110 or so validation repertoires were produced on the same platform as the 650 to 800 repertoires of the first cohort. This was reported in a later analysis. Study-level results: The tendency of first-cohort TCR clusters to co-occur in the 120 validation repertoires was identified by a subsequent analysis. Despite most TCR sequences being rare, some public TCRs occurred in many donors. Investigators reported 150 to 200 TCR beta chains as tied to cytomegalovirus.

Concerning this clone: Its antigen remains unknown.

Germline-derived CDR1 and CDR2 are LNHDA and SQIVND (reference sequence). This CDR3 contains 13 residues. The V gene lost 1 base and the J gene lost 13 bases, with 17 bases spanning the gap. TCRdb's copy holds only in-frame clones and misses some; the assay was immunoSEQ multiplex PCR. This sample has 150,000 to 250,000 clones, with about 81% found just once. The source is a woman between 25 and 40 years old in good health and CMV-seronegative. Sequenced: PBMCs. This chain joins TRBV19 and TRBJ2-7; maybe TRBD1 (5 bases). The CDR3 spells CASSIGRGARAYF. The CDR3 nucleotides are TGTGCCAGTAGTATAGGTCGTGGGGCTCGTGCATACTTC.